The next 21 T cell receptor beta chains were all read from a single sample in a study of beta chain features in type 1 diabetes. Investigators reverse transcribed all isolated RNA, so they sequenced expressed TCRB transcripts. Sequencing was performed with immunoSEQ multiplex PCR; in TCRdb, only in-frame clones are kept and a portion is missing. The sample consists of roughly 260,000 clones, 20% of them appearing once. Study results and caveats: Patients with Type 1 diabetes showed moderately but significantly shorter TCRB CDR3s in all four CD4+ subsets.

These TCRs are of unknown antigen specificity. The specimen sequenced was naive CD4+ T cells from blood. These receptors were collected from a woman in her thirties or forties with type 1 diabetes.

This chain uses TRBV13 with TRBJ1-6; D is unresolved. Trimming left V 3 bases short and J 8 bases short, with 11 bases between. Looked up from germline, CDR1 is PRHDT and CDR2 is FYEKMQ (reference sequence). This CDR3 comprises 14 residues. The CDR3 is CASSFSPGDSPLHF. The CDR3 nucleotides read TGTGCCAGCAGCTTCTCCCCTGGAGATTCACCCCTCCACTTT.

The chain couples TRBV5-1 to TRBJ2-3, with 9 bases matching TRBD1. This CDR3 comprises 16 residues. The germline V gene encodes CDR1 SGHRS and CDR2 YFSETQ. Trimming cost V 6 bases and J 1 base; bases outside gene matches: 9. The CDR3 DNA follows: TGCGCCAGCATGAGCCGGGACAGGGTTGGCACAGATACGCAGTATTTT. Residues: CASMSRDRVGTDTQYF.

CDR3: CASSPGQNGYTF. As DNA, the CDR3 is TGCGCCAGCAGCCCGGGACAGAATGGCTACACCTTC. V and J are TRBV5-1 and TRBJ1-2, with 7 bases lining up with TRBD1. The V and J ends lost 4 bases and 6 bases, in that order; junction bases with no gene match: 3. Per the germline V gene, CDR1 is SGHRS and CDR2 is YFSETQ. CDR3 length equals 12 residues.

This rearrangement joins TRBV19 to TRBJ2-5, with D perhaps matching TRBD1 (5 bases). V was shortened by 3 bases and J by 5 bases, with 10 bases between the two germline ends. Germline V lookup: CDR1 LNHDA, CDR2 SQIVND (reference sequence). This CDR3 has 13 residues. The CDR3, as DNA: TGTGCCAGTAGTATGGGGCGGTCGGAGACCCAGTACTTC. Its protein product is CASSMGRSETQYF.

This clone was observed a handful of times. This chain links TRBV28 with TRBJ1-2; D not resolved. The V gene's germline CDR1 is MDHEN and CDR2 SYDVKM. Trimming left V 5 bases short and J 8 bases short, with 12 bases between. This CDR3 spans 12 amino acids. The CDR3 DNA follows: TGTGCCAGCAGTCTCGACGGGTACGGCTACACCTTC. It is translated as CASSLDGYGYTF.

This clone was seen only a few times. CDR3 residues: CAWDLLSHEQYF. CDR3 DNA sequence: TGTGCCTGGGACTTATTGTCCCACGAGCAGTACTTC. This chain links TRBV30 with TRBJ2-7; D gene unclear. Trimming pared 5 bases from V and 5 bases from J, leaving 13 bases between. Germline CDR1 GTSNPN, CDR2 SVGIG (reference sequence). This CDR3 contains 12 residues.

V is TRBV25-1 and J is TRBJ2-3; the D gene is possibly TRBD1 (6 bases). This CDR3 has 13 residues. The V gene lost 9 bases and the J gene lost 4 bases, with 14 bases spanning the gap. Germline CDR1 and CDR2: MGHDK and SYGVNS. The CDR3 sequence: CASRQGPSDTQYF. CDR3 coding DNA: TGTGCCAGTAGGCAGGGGCCCTCAGATACGCAGTATTTT.

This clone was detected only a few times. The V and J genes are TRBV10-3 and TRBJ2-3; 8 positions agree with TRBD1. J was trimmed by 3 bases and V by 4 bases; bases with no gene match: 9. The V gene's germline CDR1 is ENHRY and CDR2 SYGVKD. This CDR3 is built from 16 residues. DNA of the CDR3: TGTGCCATCAGTGGGTCAGGGGGCGAAAGAACAGATACGCAGTATTTT. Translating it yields CAISGSGGERTDTQYF.

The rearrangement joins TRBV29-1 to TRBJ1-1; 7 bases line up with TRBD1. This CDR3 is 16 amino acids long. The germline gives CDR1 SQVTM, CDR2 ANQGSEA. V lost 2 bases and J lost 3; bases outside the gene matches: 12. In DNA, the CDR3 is TGCAGCGTTGAAAGAATGGGACAGCCCTTTTACACTGAAGCTTTCTTT. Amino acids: CSVERMGQPFYTEAFF. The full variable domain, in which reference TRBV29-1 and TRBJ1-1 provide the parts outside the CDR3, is SAVISQKPSRDICQRGTSLTIQCQVDSQVTMMFWYRQQPGQSLTLIATANQGSEATYESGFVIDKFPISRPNLTFSTLTVSNMSPEDSSIYLCSVERMGQPFYTEAFFGQGTRLTVV.

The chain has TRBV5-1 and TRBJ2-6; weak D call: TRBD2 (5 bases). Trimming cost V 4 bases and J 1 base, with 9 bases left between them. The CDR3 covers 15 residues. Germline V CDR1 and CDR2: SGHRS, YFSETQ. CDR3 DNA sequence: TGCGCCAGCAGCCAGGACTCTTCTGGGGCCAACGTCCTGACTTTC. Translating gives CASSQDSSGANVLTF.

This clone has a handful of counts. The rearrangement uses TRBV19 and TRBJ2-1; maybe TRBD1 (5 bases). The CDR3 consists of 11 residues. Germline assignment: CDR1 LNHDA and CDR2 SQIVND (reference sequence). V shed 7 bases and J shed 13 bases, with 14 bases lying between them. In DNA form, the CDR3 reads TGTGCCAGTAAGCAATCGGACATACAGTTCTTC. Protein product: CASKQSDIQFF.

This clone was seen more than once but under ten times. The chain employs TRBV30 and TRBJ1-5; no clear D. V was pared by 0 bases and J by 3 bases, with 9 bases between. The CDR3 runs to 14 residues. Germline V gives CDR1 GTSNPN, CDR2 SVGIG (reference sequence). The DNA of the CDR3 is TGTGCCTGGAGTGTGGGCATTCCCAATCAGCCCCAGCATTTT. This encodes CAWSVGIPNQPQHF.

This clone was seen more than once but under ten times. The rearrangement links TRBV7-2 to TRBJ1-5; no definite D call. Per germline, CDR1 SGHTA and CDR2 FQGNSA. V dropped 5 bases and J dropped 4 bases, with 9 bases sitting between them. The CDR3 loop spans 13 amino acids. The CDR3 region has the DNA TGTGCCAGCAGCGGAGACCTAAATCAGCCCCAGCATTTT. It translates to CASSGDLNQPQHF.

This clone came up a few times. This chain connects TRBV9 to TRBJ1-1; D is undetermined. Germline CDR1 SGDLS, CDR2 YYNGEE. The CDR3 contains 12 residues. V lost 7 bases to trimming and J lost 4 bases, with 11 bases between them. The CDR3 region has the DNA TGTGCCAGCGGAGGTCATTCCACTGAAGCTTTCTTT. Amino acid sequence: CASGGHSTEAFF.

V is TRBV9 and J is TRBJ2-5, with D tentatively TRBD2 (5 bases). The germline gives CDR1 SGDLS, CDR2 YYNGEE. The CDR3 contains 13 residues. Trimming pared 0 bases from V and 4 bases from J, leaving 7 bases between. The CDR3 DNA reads TGTGCCAGCAGCGTAGCGGGATTAGAGACCCAGTACTTC. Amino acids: CASSVAGLETQYF.

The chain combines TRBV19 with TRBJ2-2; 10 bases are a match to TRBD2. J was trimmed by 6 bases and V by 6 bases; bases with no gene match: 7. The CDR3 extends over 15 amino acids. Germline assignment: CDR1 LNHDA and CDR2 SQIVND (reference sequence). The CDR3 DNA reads TGTGCCAGTAGACGAACTAGCGGGATAGCCGGGGAGCTGTTTTTT. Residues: CASRRTSGIAGELFF.

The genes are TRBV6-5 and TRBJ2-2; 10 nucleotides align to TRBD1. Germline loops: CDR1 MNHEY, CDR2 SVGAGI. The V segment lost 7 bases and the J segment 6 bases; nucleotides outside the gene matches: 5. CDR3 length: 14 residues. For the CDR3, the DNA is TGTGCCAGCAAAGGACAGGGGGGTTCCGGGGAGCTGTTTTTT. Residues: CASKGQGGSGELFF.

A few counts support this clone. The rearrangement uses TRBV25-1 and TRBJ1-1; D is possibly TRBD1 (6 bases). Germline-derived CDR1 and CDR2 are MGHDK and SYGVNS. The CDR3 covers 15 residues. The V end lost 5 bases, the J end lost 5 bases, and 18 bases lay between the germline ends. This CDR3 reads CASSFLFTGPTEAFF. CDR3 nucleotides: TGTGCCAGCAGTTTTCTGTTTACAGGGCCAACTGAAGCTTTCTTT.

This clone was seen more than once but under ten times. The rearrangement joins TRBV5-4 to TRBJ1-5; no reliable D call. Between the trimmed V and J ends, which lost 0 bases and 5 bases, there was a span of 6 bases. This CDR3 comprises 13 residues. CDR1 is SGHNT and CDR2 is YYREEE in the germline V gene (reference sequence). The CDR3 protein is CASSLGGDQPQHF. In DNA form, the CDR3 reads TGTGCCAGCAGCTTGGGAGGCGATCAGCCCCAGCATTTT.

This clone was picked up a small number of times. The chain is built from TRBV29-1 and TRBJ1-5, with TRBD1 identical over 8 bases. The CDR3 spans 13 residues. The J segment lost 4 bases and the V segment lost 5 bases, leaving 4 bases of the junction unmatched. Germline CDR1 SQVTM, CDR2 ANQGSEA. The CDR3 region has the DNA TGCAGCGTTACCGACAGGGGAAATCAGCCCCAGCATTTT. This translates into CSVTDRGNQPQHF.

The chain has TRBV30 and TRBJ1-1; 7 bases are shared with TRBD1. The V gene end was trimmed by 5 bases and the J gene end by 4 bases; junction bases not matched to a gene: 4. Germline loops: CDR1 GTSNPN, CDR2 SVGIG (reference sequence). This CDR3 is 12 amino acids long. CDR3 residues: CAWDHRGTEAFF. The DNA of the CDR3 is TGTGCCTGGGACCACAGGGGCACTGAAGCTTTCTTT. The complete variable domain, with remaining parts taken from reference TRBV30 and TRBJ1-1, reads SQTIHQWPATLVQPVGSPLSLECTVEGTSNPNLYWYRQAAGRGLQLLFYSVGIGQISSEVPQNLSASRPQDRQFILSSKKLLLSDSGFYLCAWDHRGTEAFFGQGTRLTVV.